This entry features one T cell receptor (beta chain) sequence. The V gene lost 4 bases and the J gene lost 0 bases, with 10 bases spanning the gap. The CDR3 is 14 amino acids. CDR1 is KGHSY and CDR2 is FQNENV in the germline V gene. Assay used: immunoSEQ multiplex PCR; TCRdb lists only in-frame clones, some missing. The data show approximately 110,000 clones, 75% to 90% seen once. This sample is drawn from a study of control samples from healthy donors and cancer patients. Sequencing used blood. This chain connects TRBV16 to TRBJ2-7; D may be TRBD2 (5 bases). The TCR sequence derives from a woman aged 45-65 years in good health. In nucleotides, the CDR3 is TGTGCCAGCAGCCGTCAAAGCGGCTCCTACGAGCAGTACGTC. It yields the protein CASSRQSGSYEQYV.